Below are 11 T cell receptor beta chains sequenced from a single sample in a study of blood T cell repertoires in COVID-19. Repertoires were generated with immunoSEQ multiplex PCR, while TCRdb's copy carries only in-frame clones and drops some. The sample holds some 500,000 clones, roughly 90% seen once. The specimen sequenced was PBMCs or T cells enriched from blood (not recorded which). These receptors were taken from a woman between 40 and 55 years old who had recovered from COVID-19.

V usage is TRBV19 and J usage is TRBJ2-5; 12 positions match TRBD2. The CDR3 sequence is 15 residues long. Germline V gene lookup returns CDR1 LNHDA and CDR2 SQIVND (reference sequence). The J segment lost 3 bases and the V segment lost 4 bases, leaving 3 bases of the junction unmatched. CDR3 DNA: TGTGCCAGTAGTAGGCGGACTAGCGGGGAAGAGACCCAGTACTTC. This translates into CASSRRTSGEETQYF.

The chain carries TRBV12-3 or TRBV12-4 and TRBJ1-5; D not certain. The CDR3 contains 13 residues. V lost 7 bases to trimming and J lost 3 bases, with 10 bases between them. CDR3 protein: CASNTGVNQPQHF. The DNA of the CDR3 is TGTGCCAGCAATACCGGGGTCAATCAGCCCCAGCATTTT.

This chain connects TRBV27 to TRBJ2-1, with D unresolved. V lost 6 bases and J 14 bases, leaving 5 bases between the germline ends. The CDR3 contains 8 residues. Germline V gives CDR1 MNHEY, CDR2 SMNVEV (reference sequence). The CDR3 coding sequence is TGTGCCAGCAGCTCAGAGTTCTTC. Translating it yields CASSSEFF.

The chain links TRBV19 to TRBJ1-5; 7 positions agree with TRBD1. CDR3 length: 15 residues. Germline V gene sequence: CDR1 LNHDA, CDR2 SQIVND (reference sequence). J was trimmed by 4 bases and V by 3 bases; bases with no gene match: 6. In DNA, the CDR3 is TGTGCCAGTAGTATTTTCGGGACAGAGAATCAGCCCCAGCATTTT. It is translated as CASSIFGTENQPQHF. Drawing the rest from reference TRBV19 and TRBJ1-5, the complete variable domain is DGGITQSPKYLFRKEGQNVTLSCEQNLNHDAMYWYRQDPGQGLRLIYYSQIVNDFQKGDIAEGYSVSREKKESFPLTVTSAQKNPTAFYLCASSIFGTENQPQHFGDGTRLSIL.

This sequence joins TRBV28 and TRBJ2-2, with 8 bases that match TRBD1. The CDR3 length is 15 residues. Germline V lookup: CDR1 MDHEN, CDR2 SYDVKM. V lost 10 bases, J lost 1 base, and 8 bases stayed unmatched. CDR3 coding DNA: TGTGCCATCCAAACCGGGACAGGGAACACCGGGGAGCTGTTTTTT. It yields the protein CAIQTGTGNTGELFF.

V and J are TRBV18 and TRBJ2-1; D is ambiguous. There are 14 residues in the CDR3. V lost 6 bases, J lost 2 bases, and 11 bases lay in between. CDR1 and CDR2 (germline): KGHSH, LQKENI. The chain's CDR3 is CASSSFITYNEQFF. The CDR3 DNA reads TGTGCCAGCTCCTCGTTTATTACCTACAATGAGCAGTTCTTC. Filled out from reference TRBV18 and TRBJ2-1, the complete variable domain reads NAGVMQNPRHLVRRRGQEARLRCSPMKGHSHVYWYRQLPEEGLKFMVYLQKENIIDESGMPKERFSAEFPKEGPSILRIQQVVRGDSAAYFCASSSFITYNEQFFGPGTRLTVL.

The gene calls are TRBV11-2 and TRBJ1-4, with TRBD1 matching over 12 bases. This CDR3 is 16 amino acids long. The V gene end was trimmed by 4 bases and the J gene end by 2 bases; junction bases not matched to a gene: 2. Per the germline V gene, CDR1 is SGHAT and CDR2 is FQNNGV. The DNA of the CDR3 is TGTGCCAGCAGCTCGGGGACAGGGGGCACTAATGAAAAACTGTTTTTT. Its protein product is CASSSGTGGTNEKLFF.

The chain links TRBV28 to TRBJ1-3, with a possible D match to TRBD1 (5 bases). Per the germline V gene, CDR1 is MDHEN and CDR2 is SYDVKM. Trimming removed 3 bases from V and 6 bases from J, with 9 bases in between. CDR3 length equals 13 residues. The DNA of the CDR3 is TGTGCCAGCAGTTTGGGCAGGGAAAACACCATATATTTT. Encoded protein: CASSLGRENTIYF.

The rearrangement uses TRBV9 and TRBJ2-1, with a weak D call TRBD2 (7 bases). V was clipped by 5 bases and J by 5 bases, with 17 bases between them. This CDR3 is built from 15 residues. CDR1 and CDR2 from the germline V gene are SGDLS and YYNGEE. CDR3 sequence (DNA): TGTGCCAGCAGTAGTGGGGGGGCAGAGAACAATGAGCAGTTCTTC. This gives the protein CASSSGGAENNEQFF.

CDR3 region: CASSLDGNQPQHF. The CDR3 DNA sequence: TGTGCCAGCAGCCTAGATGGTAATCAGCCCCAGCATTTT. The chain couples TRBV6-5 to TRBJ1-5; no reliable D call. Germline V gene lookup returns CDR1 MNHEY and CDR2 SVGAGI. The V end lost 6 bases, the J end lost 4 bases, and 10 bases lay between the germline ends. The CDR3 sequence is 13 residues long.

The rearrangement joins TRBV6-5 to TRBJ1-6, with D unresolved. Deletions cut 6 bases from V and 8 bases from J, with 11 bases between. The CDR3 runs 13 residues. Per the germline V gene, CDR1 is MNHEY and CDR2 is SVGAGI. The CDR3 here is CASSQEADSPLHF. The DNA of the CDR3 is TGTGCCAGCAGCCAAGAGGCAGATTCACCCCTCCACTTT.